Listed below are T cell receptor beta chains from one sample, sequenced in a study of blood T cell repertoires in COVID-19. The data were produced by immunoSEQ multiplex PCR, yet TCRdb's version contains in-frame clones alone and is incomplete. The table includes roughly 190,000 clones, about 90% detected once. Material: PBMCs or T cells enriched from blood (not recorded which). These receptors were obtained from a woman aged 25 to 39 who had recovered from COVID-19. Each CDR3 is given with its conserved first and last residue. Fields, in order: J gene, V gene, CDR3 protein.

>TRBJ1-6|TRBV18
CASSSGDESPLHF
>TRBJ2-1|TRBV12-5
CASGLVRYDSYNEQFF
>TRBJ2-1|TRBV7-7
CASSFRLAGEDEQFF
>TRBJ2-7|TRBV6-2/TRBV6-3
CASSSGTSGTYEQYF
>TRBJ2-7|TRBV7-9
CASSLNGLAEYEQYF
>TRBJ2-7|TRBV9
CASSTLGGKESGEQYF
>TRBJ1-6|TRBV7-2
CASERRDNSPLHF
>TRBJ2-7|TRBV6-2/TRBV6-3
CASSYSTLAHLYEQYF
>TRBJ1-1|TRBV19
CASKGSKGGGAGLAFF
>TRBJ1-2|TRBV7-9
CASGGAGAHYGYTF
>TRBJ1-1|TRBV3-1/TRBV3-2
CASSQNQGAAEAFF
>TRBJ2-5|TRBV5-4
CASSSGVVSETQYF